The 3 T cell receptor beta chains below were found in one sample sequenced in a study of T cells in tuberculosis (dated by TCRdb to the late 2010s). The library was built by means of the immunoSEQ multiplex PCR assay. TCRdb's version of the immuneACCESS table is confined to in-frame rearrangements and falls short of the full clone set. An unresolved V gene accounts for under half of the shortfall where checked; the remainder is of unknown origin. This sample gives 20,000 to 25,000 clones in total; 75% to 90% of them show up just once. Roughly 14% of the sample goes to the ten largest clones. Sequencing used PBMCs. The receptor set was obtained from a donor aged 10-29 years with latent tuberculosis or without tuberculosis infection.

The chain carries TRBV6-6 and TRBJ2-3; TRBD2 matches at 9 bases. In germline, CDR1 is MNHNY, CDR2 SVGAGI (reference sequence). CDR3 size: 15 residues. The J segment lost 2 bases and the V segment lost 5 bases, leaving 5 bases of the junction unmatched. The CDR3 loop is CASSRLAENTDTQYF. CDR3 in DNA: TGTGCCAGCAGTCGACTAGCGGAGAACACAGATACGCAGTATTTT.

This rearrangement joins TRBV4-2 to TRBJ1-5, with D perhaps matching TRBD1 (6 bases). This CDR3 has 16 residues. V lost 0 bases and J 3 bases, leaving 12 bases between the germline ends. CDR1 and CDR2 (germline): LGHNA, YNFKEQ. CDR3 amino acids: CASSQDGGQTNQPQHF. The CDR3 nucleotides read TGTGCCAGCAGCCAAGATGGGGGCCAGACCAATCAGCCCCAGCATTTT.

The J gene is TRBJ1-1, the V gene TRBV19, with D tentatively TRBD1 (6 bases). With 6 bases removed from V and 9 bases from J, the gap between germline ends came to 17 bases. The germline V gene has CDR1 LNHDA and CDR2 SQIVND (reference sequence). The CDR3 extends over 13 amino acids. CDR3 in DNA: TGTGCCAGTAGCAATGCTGGGGGCAGGCAAGCTTTCTTT. Protein product: CASSNAGGRQAFF.